This TCR beta chain was found in a study of blood T cell repertoires in COVID-19. V lost 5 bases and J lost 5; bases outside the gene matches: 9. CDR3 length equals 15 residues. Germline V gene sequence: CDR1 LGHNT, CDR2 FRNRAP. Libraries were prepared by immunoSEQ multiplex PCR; TCRdb keeps only in-frame clonotypes and omits some of them. This sample carries about 53,000 clones, 89% of them seen once, and the ten largest clones take approximately 4.9%. The sequence was collected from a man between 60 and 70 years old with active COVID-19. The sample comprised peripheral blood. The V gene is TRBV12-5, the J gene TRBJ2-5; TRBD1 agrees at 9 bases. DNA of the CDR3: TGTGCTAGTGGTACCTCCGGGACAGGGATGGAGACCCAGTACTTC. Protein product: CASGTSGTGMETQYF.